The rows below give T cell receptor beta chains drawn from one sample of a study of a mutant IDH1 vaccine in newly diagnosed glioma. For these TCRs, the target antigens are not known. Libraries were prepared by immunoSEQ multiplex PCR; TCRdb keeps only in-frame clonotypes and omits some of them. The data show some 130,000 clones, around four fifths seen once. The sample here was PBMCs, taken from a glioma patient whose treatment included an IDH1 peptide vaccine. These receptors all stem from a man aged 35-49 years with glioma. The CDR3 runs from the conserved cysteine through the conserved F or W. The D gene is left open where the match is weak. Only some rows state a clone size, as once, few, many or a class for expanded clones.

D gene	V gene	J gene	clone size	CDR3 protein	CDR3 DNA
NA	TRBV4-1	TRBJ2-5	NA	CASSQVGGPQETQYF	TGCGCCAGCAGCCAAGTAGGGGGGCCCCAAGAGACCCAGTACTTC
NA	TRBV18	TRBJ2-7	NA	CASSGAAEQYF	TGTGCCAGCTCAGGGGCAGCCGAGCAGTACTTC
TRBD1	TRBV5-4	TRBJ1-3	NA	CASSLVGTGLSGNTIYF	TGTGCCAGCAGCTTGGTCGGGACAGGGCTCTCTGGAAACACCATATATTTT
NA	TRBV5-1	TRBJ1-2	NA	CASSLGGSGGYTF	TGCGCCAGCAGCTTAGGAGGGTCGGGTGGCTACACCTTC
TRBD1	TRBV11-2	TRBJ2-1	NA	CASSRKTGQGAYEQFF	TGTGCCAGCAGTCGCAAGACGGGACAGGGGGCCTATGAGCAGTTCTTC
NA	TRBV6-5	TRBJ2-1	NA	CASSYGSGTYNEQFF	TGTGCCAGCAGTTACGGGTCAGGGACCTACAATGAGCAGTTCTTC
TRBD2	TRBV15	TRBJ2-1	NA	CATSRRGGEQFF	TGTGCCACCAGCAGACGCGGGGGTGAGCAGTTCTTC
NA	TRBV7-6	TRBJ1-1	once	CASSLAGRVGTEAFF	TGTGCCAGCAGCTTAGCAGGGAGGGTGGGCACTGAAGCTTTCTTT
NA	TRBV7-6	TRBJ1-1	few	CASSLVAGKNTEAFF	TGTGCCAGCAGCTTAGTCGCAGGGAAGAACACTGAAGCTTTCTTT
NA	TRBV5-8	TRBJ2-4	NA	CASSFHRIVKNIQYF	TGTGCCAGCAGCTTCCACAGGATTGTCAAAAACATTCAGTACTTC
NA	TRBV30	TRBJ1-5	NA	CAWSVNLGGIDDQPQHF	TGTGCCTGGAGTGTAAATCTGGGGGGCATTGACGATCAGCCCCAGCATTTT
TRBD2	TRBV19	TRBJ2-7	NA	CASSILLAGGRIYEQYF	TGTGCCAGTAGTATCCTACTAGCGGGAGGGAGGATCTACGAGCAGTACTTC
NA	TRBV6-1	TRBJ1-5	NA	CASSEDRNSNQPQHF	TGTGCCAGCAGTGAAGACAGGAATAGCAATCAGCCCCAGCATTTT
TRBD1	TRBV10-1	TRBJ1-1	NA	CASSRDRVDTEAFF	TGCGCCAGCAGCCGGGACAGGGTTGACACTGAAGCTTTCTTT
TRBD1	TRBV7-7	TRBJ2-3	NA	CASSLGQGASDTQYF	TGTGCTAGCAGCTTGGGACAGGGGGCTTCAGATACGCAGTATTTT
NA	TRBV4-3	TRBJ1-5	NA	CASSQDRGLGQPQHF	TGCGCCAGCAGCCAAGATCGGGGGCTTGGTCAGCCCCAGCATTTT
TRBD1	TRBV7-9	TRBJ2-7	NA	CASSWKRDRGPYEQYF	TGTGCCAGCAGCTGGAAGAGGGACAGGGGCCCATACGAGCAGTACTTC
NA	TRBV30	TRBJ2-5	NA	CAWSVRGLRWEQYF	TGTGCCTGGAGTGTAAGGGGACTCCGATGGGAGCAGTACTTC
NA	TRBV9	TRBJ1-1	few	CASSVLGPESGAFF	TGTGCCAGCAGCGTCCTTGGACCCGAATCAGGAGCTTTCTTT
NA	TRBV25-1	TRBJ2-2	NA	CASSEQRSIYTGELFF	TGTGCCAGCAGTGAACAGCGGAGCATTTACACCGGGGAGCTGTTTTTT
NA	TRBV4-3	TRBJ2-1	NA	CASSQGDRGQNSYNEQFF	TGCGCCAGCAGCCAAGGAGATCGGGGACAAAACTCCTACAATGAGCAGTTCTTC
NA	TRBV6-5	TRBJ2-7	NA	CASSSGVRSYEQYF	TGTGCCAGCAGCTCGGGGGTGCGATCCTACGAGCAGTACTTC
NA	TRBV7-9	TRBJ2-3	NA	CASSLAISTDTQYF	TGTGCCAGCAGCTTAGCTATAAGCACAGATACGCAGTATTTT
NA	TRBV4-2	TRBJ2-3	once	CASRTSTGTDTQYF	TGTGCCAGCAGGACGTCGACTGGGACAGATACGCAGTATTTT
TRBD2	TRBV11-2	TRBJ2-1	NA	CASSFRRDYSNEQFF	TGTGCCAGCAGCTTTCGGCGGGACTACTCAAATGAGCAGTTCTTC
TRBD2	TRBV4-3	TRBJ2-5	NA	CASTTWGGVGETQYF	TGCGCCAGCACGACCTGGGGGGGAGTAGGAGAGACCCAGTACTTC
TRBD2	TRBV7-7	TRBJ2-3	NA	CASSDMPGLAGGDTQYF	TGTGCTAGCAGCGATATGCCGGGACTAGCGGGGGGAGATACGCAGTATTTT
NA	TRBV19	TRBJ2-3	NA	CASQNTDTQYF	TGTGCCAGTCAAAACACAGATACGCAGTATTTT
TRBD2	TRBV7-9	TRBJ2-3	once	CASSFSSGGADTQYF	TGTGCCAGCAGCTTTTCCAGCGGGGGCGCAGATACGCAGTATTTT
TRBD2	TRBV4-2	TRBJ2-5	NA	CASSQWGTSGRQETQYF	TGTGCCAGCAGCCAGTGGGGGACTAGCGGGAGACAAGAGACCCAGTACTTC
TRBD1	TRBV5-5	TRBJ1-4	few	CASSLGQGALTNEKLFF	TGTGCCAGCAGCTTGGGACAGGGGGCACTGACTAATGAAAAACTGTTTTTT
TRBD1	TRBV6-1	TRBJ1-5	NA	CASRPGGARQPQHF	TGTGCCAGCAGGCCAGGGGGCGCAAGGCAGCCCCAGCATTTT
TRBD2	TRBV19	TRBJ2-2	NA	CASSIGLAGGPKVGELFF	TGTGCCAGTAGTATAGGACTAGCGGGAGGGCCTAAGGTCGGGGAGCTGTTTTTT
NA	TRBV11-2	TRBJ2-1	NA	CASSHQTGEQFF	TGTGCCAGCAGCCATCAGACAGGTGAGCAGTTCTTC
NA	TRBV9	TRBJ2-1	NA	CASSVEFSSYNEQFF	TGTGCCAGCAGCGTAGAATTCAGCTCCTACAATGAGCAGTTCTTC
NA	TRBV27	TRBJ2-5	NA	CASSLSGETQYF	TGTGCCAGCAGTTTATCGGGAGAGACCCAGTACTTC
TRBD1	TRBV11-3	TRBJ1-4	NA	CASSFSLQGAVNNEKLFF	TGTGCCAGCAGCTTTTCTCTTCAGGGGGCAGTTAATAATGAAAAACTGTTTTTT
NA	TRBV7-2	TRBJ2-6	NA	CASSLATRVSGANVLTF	TGTGCCAGCAGCTTAGCGACCAGGGTCTCTGGGGCCAACGTCCTGACTTTC
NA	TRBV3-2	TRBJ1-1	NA	CVKTEAFF	TGTGTTAAGACTGAAGCTTTCTTT
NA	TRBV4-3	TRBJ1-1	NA	CASSQDPQGQVPAFF	TGCGCCAGCAGCCAAGACCCTCAGGGTCAGGTTCCGGCTTTCTTT
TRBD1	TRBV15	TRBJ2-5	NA	CATSTRQGGETQYF	TGTGCCACCAGCACCAGACAGGGTGGGGAGACCCAGTACTTC